The source of this TCR beta chain is a study of cytomegalovirus exposure and HLA in healthy donors. Study-level background: The early release's HLA-typed donors yielded approximately 81 million unique TCRs. Study findings and constraints: It is likely that the observed cluster of highly shared sequence variants was a sequencing artifact.

The V gene lost 7 bases and the J gene lost 2 bases, with 17 bases spanning the gap. Germline CDR1 and CDR2: ENHRY and SYGVKD. The CDR3 contains 15 residues. PCR employed 60 Vbeta and 13 Jbeta primers. The method was immunoSEQ multiplex PCR; TCRdb's version includes in-frame clones alone and lacks a portion of them. The table has almost 200,000 clones, 79% seen once. A remark on this clone: Its antigen is still unknown.

The chain uses TRBV10-3 and TRBJ1-2; D possibly corresponds to TRBD1 (5 bases). The source is a woman between 25 and 40 years old in good health and CMV-seropositive. Sequenced sample: PBMCs. CDR3 residues: CAINLSTETNYGYTF. In DNA form, the CDR3 reads TGTGCCATCAACCTATCGACAGAAACGAACTATGGCTACACCTTC.